This TCR beta chain was identified during a study of blood T cell repertoires in COVID-19. Study at large: In each case, the material was cDNA or gDNA derived from T cells, B-cell-depleted T cells, or PBMCs.

The CDR3 contains 15 residues. Trimming shortened V by 6 bases and J by 3 bases, and 15 bases separated the two germline ends. CDR1 is SNHLY, CDR2 FYNNEI, per germline. In its sample, this clone was seen a few times. Sequencing was performed with immunoSEQ multiplex PCR; in TCRdb, only in-frame clones are kept and a portion is missing. The repertoire holds about 230,000 clones, with around 78% as singletons. The source material was peripheral blood. The chain uses TRBV2 and TRBJ2-1, with a tentative D call TRBD2 (6 bases). This TCR came from a woman in her 70s with active or convalescent COVID-19. The CDR3, as DNA: TGTGCCAGCAGCGTAAGTGGGGGGTTCTACAATGAGCAGTTCTTC. As protein: CASSVSGGFYNEQFF.